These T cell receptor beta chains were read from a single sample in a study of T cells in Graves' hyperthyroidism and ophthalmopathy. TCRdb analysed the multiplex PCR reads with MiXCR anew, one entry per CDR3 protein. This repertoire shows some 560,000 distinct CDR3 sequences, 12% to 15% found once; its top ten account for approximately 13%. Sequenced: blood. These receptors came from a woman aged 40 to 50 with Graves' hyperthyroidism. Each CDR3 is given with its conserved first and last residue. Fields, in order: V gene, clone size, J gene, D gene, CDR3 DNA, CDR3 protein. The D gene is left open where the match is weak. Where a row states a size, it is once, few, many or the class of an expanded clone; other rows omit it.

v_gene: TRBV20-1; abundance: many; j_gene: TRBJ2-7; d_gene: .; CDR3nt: TGCAGTGCTAGAGGGGGAACTACCTACGAGCAGTACTTC; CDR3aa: CSARGGTTYEQYF
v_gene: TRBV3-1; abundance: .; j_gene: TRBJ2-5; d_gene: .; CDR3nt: TGTGCCAGCAGCCATCGGGTCTACCGAGAGACCCAGTACTTC; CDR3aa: CASSHRVYRETQYF
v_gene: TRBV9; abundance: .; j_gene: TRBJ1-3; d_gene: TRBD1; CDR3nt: TGTGCCAGCAGCGTAGCAGGGGGCTCCTTCTCTGGAAACACCATATATTTT; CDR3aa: CASSVAGGSFSGNTIYF
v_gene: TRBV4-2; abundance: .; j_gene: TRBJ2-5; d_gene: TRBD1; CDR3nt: TGTGCCAGCAGCCCTAAACAGGGGGTTGGAGAGACCCAGTACTTC; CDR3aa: CASSPKQGVGETQYF
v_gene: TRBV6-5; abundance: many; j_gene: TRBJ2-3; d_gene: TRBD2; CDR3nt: TGTGCCAGCAGTTACAGAGGTATAGCGGGCCACACAGATACGCAGTATTTT; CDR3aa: CASSYRGIAGHTDTQYF
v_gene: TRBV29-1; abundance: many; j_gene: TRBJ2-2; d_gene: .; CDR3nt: TGCAGCGTTCTAGGCCTGAACACCGGGGAGCTGTTTTTT; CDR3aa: CSVLGLNTGELFF
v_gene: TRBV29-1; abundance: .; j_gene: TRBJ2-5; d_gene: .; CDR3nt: TGCAGCGTTGAACGCGGGGCACGAGAGACCCAGTACTTC; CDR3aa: CSVERGARETQYF
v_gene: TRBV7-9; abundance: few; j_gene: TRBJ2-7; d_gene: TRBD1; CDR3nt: TGTGCCAGCAGCTTAGGGGACAGGGGAAACGAGCAGTACTTC; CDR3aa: CASSLGDRGNEQYF
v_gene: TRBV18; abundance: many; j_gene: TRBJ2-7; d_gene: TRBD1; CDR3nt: TGTGCCAGCTCACCAGATATTACAGGGGGCGAGCAGTACTTC; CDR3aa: CASSPDITGGEQYF
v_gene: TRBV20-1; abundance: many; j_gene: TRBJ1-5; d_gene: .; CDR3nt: TGCAGTGCTTCTGAAACAGGGTGGGAAGGTCAGCCCCAGCATTTT; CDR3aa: CSASETGWEGQPQHF
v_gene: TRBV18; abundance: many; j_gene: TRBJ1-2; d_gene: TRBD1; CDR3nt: TGTGCCAGCTCACACCGGGACAGGACCTCCTATGGCTACACCTTC; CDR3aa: CASSHRDRTSYGYTF
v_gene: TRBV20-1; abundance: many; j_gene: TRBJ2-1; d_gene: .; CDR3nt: TGCAGTGCTGGCGGATGGGGTGAGCAGTTCTTC; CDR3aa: CSAGGWGEQFF
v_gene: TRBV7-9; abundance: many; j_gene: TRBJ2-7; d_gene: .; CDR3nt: TGTGCCAGCAGCTGGGACGGATACGAGCAGTACTTC; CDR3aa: CASSWDGYEQYF
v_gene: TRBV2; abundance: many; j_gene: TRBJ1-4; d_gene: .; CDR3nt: TGTGCCAGCAGTGACTTCGAGGGGGTTGAAAAACTGTTTTTT; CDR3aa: CASSDFEGVEKLFF
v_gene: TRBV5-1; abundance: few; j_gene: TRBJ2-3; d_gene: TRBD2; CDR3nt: TGCGCCAGCACTCAGGAGGTAGCGGGAGGTCGGGCGGATACGCAGTATTTT; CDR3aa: CASTQEVAGGRADTQYF
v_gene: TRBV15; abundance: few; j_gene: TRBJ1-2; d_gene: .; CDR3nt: TGTGCCACCAGCGCTACCTTGGGGAGGGGCTACACCTTC; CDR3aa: CATSATLGRGYTF
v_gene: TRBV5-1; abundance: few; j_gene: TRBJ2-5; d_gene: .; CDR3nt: TGCGCCAGCTTGGGACTCCGGCAAGAGACCCAGTACTTC; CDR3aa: CASLGLRQETQYF
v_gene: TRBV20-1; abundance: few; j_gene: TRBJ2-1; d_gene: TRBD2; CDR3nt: TGCAGTGCTACCTTTGGCGGGAGGAGCTCCTACAATGAGCAGTTCTTC; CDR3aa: CSATFGGRSSYNEQFF
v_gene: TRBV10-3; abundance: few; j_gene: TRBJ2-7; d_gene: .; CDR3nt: TGTGCCATCAGTGAGTACGGAGCGGAGCTACGCTCCTACGAGCAGTACTTC; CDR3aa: CAISEYGAELRSYEQYF
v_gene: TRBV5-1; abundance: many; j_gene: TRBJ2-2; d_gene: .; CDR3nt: TGCGCCAGCAGCTTGAATTTACCTAGCACCGGGGAGCTGTTTTTT; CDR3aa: CASSLNLPSTGELFF
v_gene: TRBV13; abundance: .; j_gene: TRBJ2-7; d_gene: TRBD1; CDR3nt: TGTGCCAGCAGCCCACCGGGACAGATGTACTACGAGCAGTACTTC; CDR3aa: CASSPPGQMYYEQYF
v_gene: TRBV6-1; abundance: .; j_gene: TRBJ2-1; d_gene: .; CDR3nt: TGTGCCAGCAGAACGAACAGGGTATACAATGAGCAGTTCTTC; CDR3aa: CASRTNRVYNEQFF
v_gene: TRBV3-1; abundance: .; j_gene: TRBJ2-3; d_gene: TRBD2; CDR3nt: TGTGCCAGCAGCCAAGTAGCGGGGAGCACAGATACGCAGTATTTT; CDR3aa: CASSQVAGSTDTQYF
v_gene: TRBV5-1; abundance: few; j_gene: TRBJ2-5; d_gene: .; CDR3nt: TGCGCCAGCAGGAGGGGATCGCTAGAGACCCAGTACTTC; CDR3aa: CASRRGSLETQYF
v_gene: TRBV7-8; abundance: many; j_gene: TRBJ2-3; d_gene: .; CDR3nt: TGTGCCAGCAGCTTAAGGGGTGGCACCCGCACAGATACGCAGTATTTT; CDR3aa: CASSLRGGTRTDTQYF
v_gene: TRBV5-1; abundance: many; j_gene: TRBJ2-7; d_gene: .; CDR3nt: TGCGCCAGCCAGCGACTGACGACAGGCAGCGAGCAGTACTTC; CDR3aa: CASQRLTTGSEQYF
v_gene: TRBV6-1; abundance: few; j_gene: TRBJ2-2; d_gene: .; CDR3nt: TGTGCCAGCAGTGCTCTAATCACCGGGGAGCTGTTTTTT; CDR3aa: CASSALITGELFF
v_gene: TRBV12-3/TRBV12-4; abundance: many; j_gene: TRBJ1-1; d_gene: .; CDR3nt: TGTGCCAGCAGTAGGATCGAGAACACTGAAGCTTTCTTT; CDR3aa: CASSRIENTEAFF
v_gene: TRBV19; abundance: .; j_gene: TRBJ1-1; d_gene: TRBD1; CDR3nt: TGTGCCAGTAGCGATGACAGGGCCGGTGAAGCTTTCTTT; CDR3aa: CASSDDRAGEAFF
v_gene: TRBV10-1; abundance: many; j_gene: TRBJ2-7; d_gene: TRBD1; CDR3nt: TGCGCCAGCAGTGAGTCCGGACAGGGGTACTACGAGCAGTACTTC; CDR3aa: CASSESGQGYYEQYF
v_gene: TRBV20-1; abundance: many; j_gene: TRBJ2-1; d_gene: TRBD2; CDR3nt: TGCAGTGCCGGGACTAGCGGCTACAATGAGCAGTTCTTC; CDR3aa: CSAGTSGYNEQFF
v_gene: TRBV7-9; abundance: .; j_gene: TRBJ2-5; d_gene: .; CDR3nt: TGTGCCAGCAGCTTAGTGATAGGGGGGCTAGAGACCCAGTACTTC; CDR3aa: CASSLVIGGLETQYF
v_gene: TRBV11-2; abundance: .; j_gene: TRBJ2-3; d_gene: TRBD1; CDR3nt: TGTGCCAGCAGCCGAGGGGACAGGGGAGGCACAGATACGCAGTATTTT; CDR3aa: CASSRGDRGGTDTQYF
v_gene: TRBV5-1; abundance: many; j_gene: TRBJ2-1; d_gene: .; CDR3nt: TGCGCCAGCAGGTTAGGGGTTACAAGCTCCTACAATGAGCAGTTCTTC; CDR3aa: CASRLGVTSSYNEQFF
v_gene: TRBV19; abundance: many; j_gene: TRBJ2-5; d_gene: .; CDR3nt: TGTGCCAGTAGTATTCAGGGGAATCAAGAGACCCAGTACTTC; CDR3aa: CASSIQGNQETQYF
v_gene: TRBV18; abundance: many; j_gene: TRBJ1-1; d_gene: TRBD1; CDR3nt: TGTGCCAGCTCACTTACAGGGGACACTGAAGCTTTCTTT; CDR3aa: CASSLTGDTEAFF
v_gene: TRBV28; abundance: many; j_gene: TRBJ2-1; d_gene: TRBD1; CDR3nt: TGTGCCAGCAGTATTCAGGGGGTGGGTTCCTACAATGAGCAGTTCTTC; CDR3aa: CASSIQGVGSYNEQFF
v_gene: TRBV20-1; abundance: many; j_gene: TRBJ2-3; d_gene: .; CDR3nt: TGCAGTGCTAGGGGGACCGGGACGAGGGGCACAGATACGCAGTATTTT; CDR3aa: CSARGTGTRGTDTQYF
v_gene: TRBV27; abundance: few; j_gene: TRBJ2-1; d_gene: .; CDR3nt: TGTGCCAGCAGTTCTGGGGGAGGTGAGCAGTTCTTC; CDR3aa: CASSSGGGEQFF
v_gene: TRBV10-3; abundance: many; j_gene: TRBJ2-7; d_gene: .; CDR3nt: TGTGCCATCAGTGAGGCCAGGGTAGCCTACGAGCAGTACTTC; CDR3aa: CAISEARVAYEQYF
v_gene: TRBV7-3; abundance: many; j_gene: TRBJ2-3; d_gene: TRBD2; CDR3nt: TGTGCCAGCAGTCAAGCGGGAGTCGCAGATACGCAGTATTTT; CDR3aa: CASSQAGVADTQYF
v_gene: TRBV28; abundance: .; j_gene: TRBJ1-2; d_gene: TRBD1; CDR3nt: TGTGCCAGCAGGGGGGCAGGGGGAAACTATGGCTACACCTTC; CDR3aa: CASRGAGGNYGYTF
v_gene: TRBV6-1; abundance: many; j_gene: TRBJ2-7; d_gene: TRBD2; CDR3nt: TGTGCCAGCAGTGAGCGGGAGCCGGCCTACGAGCAGTACTTC; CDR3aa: CASSEREPAYEQYF
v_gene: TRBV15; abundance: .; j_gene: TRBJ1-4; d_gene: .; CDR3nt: TGTGCCACCAGCAGAGATCCAGGGTTTAATGAAAAACTGTTTTTT; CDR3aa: CATSRDPGFNEKLFF